The 28 T cell receptor beta chains below all came from one sample that was sequenced in a study of beta chain features in type 1 diabetes (dated by TCRdb to the late 2010s). Libraries were constructed by the immunoSEQ multiplex PCR assay. The High Capacity cDNA Reverse Transcription Kit was used to reverse transcribe all of the isolated RNA, meaning that expressed TCRB transcripts were what got sequenced. TCRdb obtained this table from immuneACCESS and retained in-frame rearrangements with V and J assigned. These tables miss some clones; where compared with another copy, unresolved V genes account for less than half of the shortfall, and the remainder is unexplained. Within this sample are approximately 340,000 clones, with around 16% of them counted one time only. About 0.019% of the sample lies in the top ten. The sequenced sample was naive CD4+ T cells from blood. Interpreted using the paper, the cell subset or site label stands for: true naive CD4+ T cells. Receptors were obtained from a woman aged 18-30 years in good health.

The chain joins TRBV7-3 to TRBJ2-1, with TRBD2 matching 12 bases. CDR1 SGHTA and CDR2 FQGTGA come from the germline V gene. With V trimmed by 3 bases and J by 7 bases, 4 bases remained unmatched. The CDR3 has 15 residues. The CDR3 here is CASSLTSGRGNEQFF. CDR3 sequence (DNA): TGTGCCAGCAGCTTGACTAGCGGGAGAGGGAATGAGCAGTTCTTC. Drawing the rest from reference TRBV7-3 and TRBJ2-1, the complete variable domain is GAGVSQTPSNKVTEKGKYVELRCDPISGHTALYWYRQSLGQGPEFLIYFQGTGAADDSGLPNDRFFAVRPEGSVSTLKIQRTERGDSAVYLCASSLTSGRGNEQFFGPGTRLTVL.

The rearrangement joins TRBV2 to TRBJ2-5; 10 bases are a match to TRBD1. Germline trimming cut 6 bases from V and 5 bases from J; bases unmatched to any gene: 6. CDR1 is SNHLY, CDR2 FYNNEI, per germline. CDR3 length: 14 residues. The CDR3 DNA reads as TGTGCCAGCAGCCTGACAGGGGGCAGGGAGACCCAGTACTTC. Amino acids: CASSLTGGRETQYF.

This clone was counted only a few times. The chain is built from TRBV9 and TRBJ2-5; 7 bases fit TRBD2. Losses at the gene ends were 0 bases for V and 6 bases for J; bases not matched to a gene: 8. This CDR3 comprises 15 residues. Per germline, CDR1 SGDLS and CDR2 YYNGEE. CDR3 loop: CASSVAGREVQTQYF. The CDR3 DNA follows: TGTGCCAGCAGCGTAGCTGGGAGGGAAGTGCAGACCCAGTACTTC. Full variable domain (remainder filled in from reference TRBV9 and TRBJ2-5): DSGVTQTPKHLITATGQRVTLRCSPRSGDLSVYWYQQSLDQGLQFLIQYYNGEERAKGNILERFSAQQFPDLHSELNLSSLELGDSALYFCASSVAGREVQTQYFGPGTRLLVL.

This chain joins TRBV27 and TRBJ1-5, with 7 bases lining up with TRBD1. This CDR3 has 15 amino acids. Unmatched junction bases numbered 12, after V lost 6 bases and J lost 7 bases. Germline loops: CDR1 MNHEY, CDR2 SMNVEV (reference sequence). The CDR3 DNA reads as TGTGCCAGCAGGTCAAACAGGGGAGGTGAACAGCCCCAGCATTTT. Translated, it gives CASRSNRGGEQPQHF.

V and J are TRBV5-6 and TRBJ1-1, with 8 bases aligning to TRBD1. V trimming: 1 base; J trimming: 0 bases; junction bases outside the gene matches: 8. Germline assignment: CDR1 SGHDT and CDR2 YYEEEE. This CDR3 comprises 17 residues. The CDR3 sequence is CASSLMLGQELNTEAFF. The CDR3 nucleotides read TGTGCCAGCAGCTTGATGTTGGGACAGGAGCTGAACACTGAAGCTTTCTTT.

The chain carries TRBV4-3 and TRBJ2-7, with D maybe TRBD1 (6 bases). CDR3 length equals 15 residues. V shed 0 bases and J shed 5 bases, with 14 bases lying between them. The germline V gene encodes CDR1 LGHNA and CDR2 YSLEER. Here the CDR3 reads CASSQDRQGLNEQYF. CDR3 sequence (DNA): TGCGCCAGCAGCCAAGATCGGCAGGGGCTCAACGAGCAGTACTTC.

The rearrangement joins TRBV23-1 to TRBJ1-5; 8 bases are shared with TRBD1. TRBV23-1 is recorded as an ORF, its role being uncertain. The CDR3 contains 15 residues. V shed 5 bases, J shed 5 bases, and the junction held 8 bases outside the gene matches. The CDR3 DNA follows: TGCGCCAGCAGTACGGTTGACAGGGGAGATCAGCCCCAGCATTTT. The encoded protein is CASSTVDRGDQPQHF.

This clone has a handful of counts. The chain recombines TRBV28 with TRBJ1-5; unclear D gene. The CDR3 is 12 residues long. V lost 7 bases to trimming and J lost 7 bases, with 11 bases between them. Looked up from germline, CDR1 is MDHEN and CDR2 is SYDVKM. CDR3 sequence: CASTESRQPQHF. The CDR3 DNA reads TGTGCCAGCACGGAGTCGCGACAGCCCCAGCATTTT.

The chain uses TRBV19 and TRBJ2-5, with 14 bases lining up with TRBD2. This CDR3 has 15 residues. The trim removed 4 bases at V and 4 bases at J, leaving 2 bases unmatched. The germline V gene has CDR1 LNHDA and CDR2 SQIVND (reference sequence). This CDR3 reads CASSTGLAGAETQYF. Here the CDR3 DNA reads TGTGCCAGTAGTACGGGACTAGCGGGAGCAGAGACCCAGTACTTC.

This chain uses TRBV20-1 with TRBJ1-2; D is unresolved. CDR3 length: 11 residues. Germline V gene data show CDR1 as DFQATT and CDR2 as SNEGSKA (reference sequence). Trimming took 2 bases from V and 4 from J, leaving 5 bases between them. Here the CDR3 DNA reads TGCAGTGCTAGAACGAGCTATGGCTACACCTTC. Its protein is CSARTSYGYTF.

This clone was seen a few times. This chain joins TRBV28 and TRBJ2-7, with D possibly TRBD2 on 5 matching bases. Trimming left V 7 bases short and J 8 bases short, with 21 bases between. The CDR3 length is 14 residues. CDR1 is MDHEN and CDR2 is SYDVKM in the germline V gene. The CDR3 nucleotides read TGTGCCAGCATCAACAACGGGGTGGGGTGGCAGCAGTACTTC. Translating gives CASINNGVGWQQYF.

This clone has just a few counts. The chain has TRBV5-1 and TRBJ1-2, with 7 bases that match TRBD1. Germline trimming cut 3 bases from V and 5 bases from J; bases unmatched to any gene: 4. Germline-derived CDR1 and CDR2 are SGHRS and YFSETQ. This CDR3 spans 13 amino acids. In DNA, the CDR3 is TGCGCCAGCAGCTGGGACAGCTCGTATGGCTACACCTTC. Its protein product is CASSWDSSYGYTF.

A few counts support this clone. This chain uses TRBV5-1 with TRBJ2-5; the match to TRBD2 covers 8 bases. CDR3 length: 14 residues. V shed 4 bases and J 2 bases; nucleotides not matched to a gene: 4. Germline V CDR1 and CDR2: SGHRS, YFSETQ. The CDR3 coding sequence is TGCGCCAGCAGCGGGGGACTAGGGCAAGAGACCCAGTACTTC. It specifies CASSGGLGQETQYF.

This CDR3 is CASSSGQGGETQYF. CDR3 sequence (DNA): TGCGCCAGCAGCTCAGGACAGGGAGGGGAGACCCAGTACTTC. This sequence joins TRBV5-1 and TRBJ2-5, with TRBD1 as a possible D gene (8 bases). This CDR3 has 14 amino acids. Trimming left V 3 bases short and J 5 bases short, with 14 bases between. Germline-derived CDR1 and CDR2 are SGHRS and YFSETQ.

This chain uses TRBV20-1 with TRBJ2-3, with D unclear. CDR3 length: 11 amino acids. V lost 5 bases, J lost 7 bases, and 10 bases lay in between. In germline, CDR1 is DFQATT, CDR2 SNEGSKA (reference sequence). CDR3 coding DNA: TGCAGTGCTTCGCACGAGCATACGCAGTATTTT. Translating gives CSASHEHTQYF.

The J gene is TRBJ2-1, the V gene TRBV27, with 9 bases fitting TRBD2. Germline values: CDR1 MNHEY, CDR2 SMNVEV (reference sequence). Unmatched junction bases numbered 10, after V lost 3 bases and J lost 4 bases. There are 17 residues in the CDR3. The CDR3 sequence: CASSLTSGSRAYNEQFF. As DNA, the CDR3 is TGTGCCAGCAGTTTGACTAGCGGTTCTAGGGCTTACAATGAGCAGTTCTTC.

This clone was seen only a few times. V usage is TRBV5-4 and J usage is TRBJ1-1, with unresolved D. With 0 bases removed from V and 1 base from J, the gap between germline ends came to 4 bases. Germline V lookup: CDR1 SGHNT, CDR2 YYREEE (reference sequence). The CDR3 extends over 13 amino acids. The CDR3 region is CASSLDWNTEAFF. CDR3 coding DNA: TGTGCCAGCAGCTTGGACTGGAACACTGAAGCTTTCTTT. Combining the CDR3 with reference TRBV5-4 and TRBJ1-1 gives the whole variable domain ETGVTQSPTHLIKTRGQQVTLRCSSQSGHNTVSWYQQALGQGPQFIFQYYREEENGRGNFPPRFSGLQFPNYSSELNVNALELDDSALYLCASSLDWNTEAFFGQGTRLTVV.

This clone was seen a handful of times. This chain uses TRBV7-3 with TRBJ2-3, with 8 bases aligning to TRBD2. The J segment lost 1 base and the V segment lost 5 bases, leaving 2 bases of the junction unmatched. The CDR3 is 14 amino acids. Germline assignment: CDR1 SGHTA and CDR2 FQGTGA. The DNA of the CDR3 is TGTGCCAGCAGCATTAGCGGGGGCACAGATACGCAGTATTTT. It codes for CASSISGGTDTQYF.

This chain joins TRBV5-1 and TRBJ1-2, with no clear D. The V gene lost 5 bases and the J gene lost 3 bases, with 17 bases spanning the gap. This CDR3 is built from 15 residues. Germline CDR1 SGHRS, CDR2 YFSETQ. CDR3 coding DNA: TGCGCCAGCAGAGAGAACCCGGGTCTCGACTATGGCTACACCTTC. It codes for CASRENPGLDYGYTF.

The rearrangement joins TRBV4-3 to TRBJ2-5; 12 bases align to TRBD2. This CDR3 has 19 residues. Per the germline V gene, CDR1 is LGHNA and CDR2 is YSLEER. After removal of 4 bases from V and 1 base from J, the junction contained 13 bases not matched to a gene. The CDR3 DNA sequence: TGCGCCAGCAGCCCCCGCGTACTAGCGGGAGGAGTAGCCCAAGAGACCCAGTACTTC. Its protein is CASSPRVLAGGVAQETQYF.

This rearrangement joins TRBV28 to TRBJ1-1; D possibly corresponds to TRBD1 (5 bases). Trimming left V 4 bases short and J 6 bases short, with 15 bases between. Germline V gene lookup returns CDR1 MDHEN and CDR2 SYDVKM. CDR3 length equals 14 residues. The CDR3 protein is CASSSDPTDAEAFF. The CDR3 nucleotides read TGTGCCAGCAGTTCCGATCCGACAGACGCTGAAGCTTTCTTT.

Regarding this clone: The identical CDR3 is also encoded by other nucleotide sequences in the sample. The V call is TRBV30, the J call TRBJ1-5, with D perhaps TRBD1 (5 bases). The CDR3 contains 14 residues. Germline V gene data show CDR1 as GTSNPN and CDR2 as SVGIG (reference sequence). V lost 0 bases, J lost 2 bases, and 8 bases lay in between. Here the CDR3 DNA reads TGTGCCTGGAGTGTAGGCAGGGGCAATCAGCCCCAGCATTTT. Amino acid sequence: CAWSVGRGNQPQHF. Variable domain in full (rest from reference TRBV30 and TRBJ1-5): SQTIHQWPATLVQPVGSPLSLECTVEGTSNPNLYWYRQAAGRGLQLLFYSVGIGQISSEVPQNLSASRPQDRQFILSSKKLLLSDSGFYLCAWSVGRGNQPQHFGDGTRLSIL.

This clone was found a few times. The V gene is TRBV25-1, the J gene TRBJ1-3; D gene unclear. Germline CDR1 is MGHDK and CDR2 is SYGVNS. The V end was cut by 8 bases, the J end by 1 base, with 6 bases between. The CDR3 contains 12 residues. CDR3 coding DNA: TGTGCCAGCGGGAGTTCTGGAAACACCATATATTTT. This gives the protein CASGSSGNTIYF.

This chain joins TRBV7-9 and TRBJ2-7; 8 bases are a match to TRBD1. This CDR3 contains 15 residues. Germline CDR1 is SEHNR and CDR2 is FQNEAQ (reference sequence). With 5 bases clipped from V and 3 bases from J, the junction kept 9 bases outside the gene matches. The DNA for the CDR3 is TGTGCCAGCAGCCGAGGACAGGGAAGAGGCTACGAGCAGTACTTC. Translated, it gives CASSRGQGRGYEQYF.

The gene calls are TRBV28 and TRBJ2-1, with TRBD2 matching 9 bases. The CDR3 totals 16 residues. Germline V lookup: CDR1 MDHEN, CDR2 SYDVKM. With V trimmed by 7 bases and J by 0 bases, 7 bases remained unmatched. CDR3 nucleotides: TGTGCCAGCATCGCGGGGACTAGCAGCTCCTACAATGAGCAGTTCTTC. Translating it yields CASIAGTSSSYNEQFF.

The chain employs TRBV5-4 and TRBJ2-1; no clear D gene. The germline CDR1 and CDR2 sequences are SGHNT and YYREEE (reference sequence). V gave up 3 bases and J gave up 5 bases, with 9 bases separating them. The CDR3 loop spans 13 amino acids. CDR3 in DNA: TGTGCCAGCAGCTCGACTGAGAACAATGAGCAGTTCTTC. This gives the protein CASSSTENNEQFF.

This clone was recorded a few times. The rearrangement uses TRBV6-5 and TRBJ2-1; D gene uncertain. The V and J ends lost 8 bases and 6 bases respectively, with 14 bases between them. Germline CDR1 reads MNHEY; CDR2 reads SVGAGI. The CDR3 is 13 residues long. CDR3 nucleotide sequence: TGTGCCAGCCGAGGAAGCTATGTCAATGAGCAGTTCTTC. Translated, it gives CASRGSYVNEQFF.

This clone appeared a few times. The rearrangement joins TRBV28 to TRBJ2-1; D is unresolved. The CDR3 extends over 11 amino acids. V lost 5 bases to trimming and J lost 4 bases, with 3 bases between them. Per germline, CDR1 MDHEN and CDR2 SYDVKM. This CDR3 is CASSTYNEQFF. Written as DNA, the CDR3 is TGTGCCAGCAGTACTTACAATGAGCAGTTCTTC.